The rows below give T cell receptor beta chains drawn from one sample of a study of T cell changes during pregnancy in multiple sclerosis. Sequenced by immunoSEQ multiplex PCR; TCRdb stores in-frame clones only, minus some. The data show roughly 40,000 clones, about 91% seen once. The input for sequencing was CD8+ T cells from peripheral blood mononuclear cells, taken before pregnancy. These receptors were taken from a female donor with multiple sclerosis, enrolled in a pregnancy study. CDR3s include the opening cysteine and the closing phenylalanine or tryptophan. The D gene is left open where the match is weak. Clone sizes are given selectively: once, few, many, or a class where the clone is expanded.

J gene: TRBJ2-3
V gene: TRBV7-9
D gene: TRBD2
clone size: NA
CDR3 DNA: TGTGCCAGCAGCGTAGGACTAGCGGACACAGATACGCAGTATTTT
CDR3 protein: CASSVGLADTDTQYF

J gene: TRBJ2-1
V gene: TRBV19
D gene: TRBD2
clone size: NA
CDR3 DNA: TGTGCCAGTAGTAAAACTAGCGGGGCCTACAATGAGCAGTTCTTC
CDR3 protein: CASSKTSGAYNEQFF

J gene: TRBJ1-5
V gene: TRBV28
D gene: NA
clone size: NA
CDR3 DNA: TGTGCCAGCAGTTTACAGGGGAGGGTTAATCAGCCCCAGCATTTT
CDR3 protein: CASSLQGRVNQPQHF

J gene: TRBJ2-7
V gene: TRBV11-3
D gene: NA
clone size: NA
CDR3 DNA: TGTGCCAGCAGCTTAGGCGGCGGAGAGCAGTACTTC
CDR3 protein: CASSLGGGEQYF

J gene: TRBJ2-2
V gene: TRBV29-1
D gene: TRBD1
clone size: NA
CDR3 DNA: TGCAGCGTCGAGACAGGGGGAACCGGGGAGCTGTTTTTT
CDR3 protein: CSVETGGTGELFF

J gene: TRBJ1-1
V gene: TRBV6-6
D gene: NA
clone size: NA
CDR3 DNA: TGTGCCAGCAGTTATAACGAGGGCACTGAAGCTTTCTTT
CDR3 protein: CASSYNEGTEAFF

J gene: TRBJ1-3
V gene: TRBV29-1
D gene: NA
clone size: NA
CDR3 DNA: TGCAGCGTTTTAAAGGGGGGGAGGGGCTCTGGAAACACCATATATTTT
CDR3 protein: CSVLKGGRGSGNTIYF

J gene: TRBJ2-7
V gene: TRBV27
D gene: NA
clone size: NA
CDR3 DNA: TGTGCCAGCAGGGACAGTAATACCTACGAGCAGTACTTC
CDR3 protein: CASRDSNTYEQYF

J gene: TRBJ1-1
V gene: TRBV19
D gene: NA
clone size: few
CDR3 DNA: TGTGCCAGTAGTATTTGGGGCGCAACTGAAGCTTTCTTT
CDR3 protein: CASSIWGATEAFF

J gene: TRBJ2-1
V gene: TRBV7-2
D gene: TRBD2
clone size: NA
CDR3 DNA: TGTGCCAGCAGCTTAGGGACTAGCGGGAGTATCTACAATGAGCAGTTCTTC
CDR3 protein: CASSLGTSGSIYNEQFF

J gene: TRBJ2-1
V gene: TRBV27
D gene: NA
clone size: NA
CDR3 DNA: TGTGCCAGCAGTGACGGGAGCTCCTACAATGAGCAGTTCTTC
CDR3 protein: CASSDGSSYNEQFF

J gene: TRBJ2-3
V gene: TRBV9
D gene: TRBD2
clone size: NA
CDR3 DNA: TGTGCCAGCAGCGCTAGCGGGAGGCTCACAGATACGCAGTATTTT
CDR3 protein: CASSASGRLTDTQYF

J gene: TRBJ2-5
V gene: TRBV27
D gene: TRBD1
clone size: NA
CDR3 DNA: TGTGCCAGCAGTTTTCAGGGGGCAGAGACCCAGTACTTC
CDR3 protein: CASSFQGAETQYF

J gene: TRBJ1-2
V gene: TRBV6-1
D gene: NA
clone size: NA
CDR3 DNA: TGTGCCAGCAGCGACTATGGCTACACCTTC
CDR3 protein: CASSDYGYTF

J gene: TRBJ2-5
V gene: TRBV27
D gene: NA
clone size: few
CDR3 DNA: TGTGCCAGCAGACGTGGGACTTTGCGGGGAGAGACCCAGTACTTC
CDR3 protein: CASRRGTLRGETQYF

J gene: TRBJ1-2
V gene: TRBV19
D gene: NA
clone size: NA
CDR3 DNA: TGTGCCAGTAGTAGCTGGGGCCCGGTACAATATGGCTACACCTTC
CDR3 protein: CASSSWGPVQYGYTF

J gene: TRBJ2-7
V gene: TRBV13
D gene: TRBD2
clone size: NA
CDR3 DNA: TGTGCCAGCAGCGATACTAGCGATTCCTACGAGCAGTACTTC
CDR3 protein: CASSDTSDSYEQYF

J gene: TRBJ2-1
V gene: TRBV28
D gene: TRBD1
clone size: NA
CDR3 DNA: TGTGCCAGCAGTCTCGCTGACAGGGGCAATGAGCAGTTCTTC
CDR3 protein: CASSLADRGNEQFF

J gene: TRBJ2-7
V gene: TRBV28
D gene: TRBD2
clone size: NA
CDR3 DNA: TGTGCCAGCACCCGTACCCGCACACTAGCGGGAGACTACGAGCAGTACTTC
CDR3 protein: CASTRTRTLAGDYEQYF

J gene: TRBJ2-3
V gene: TRBV5-1
D gene: NA
clone size: NA
CDR3 DNA: TGCGCCAGCAGCTCGTACACAGATACGCAGTATTTT
CDR3 protein: CASSSYTDTQYF

J gene: TRBJ2-3
V gene: TRBV4-1
D gene: TRBD2
clone size: NA
CDR3 DNA: TGCGCCAGCAGCCCTACTAGCGGCTCCCCAGATACGCAGTATTTT
CDR3 protein: CASSPTSGSPDTQYF

J gene: TRBJ2-7
V gene: TRBV7-9
D gene: TRBD2
clone size: NA
CDR3 DNA: TGTGCCAGCAGCCCAGGACTAGCGGGAGGCCCAGGCGAGCAGTACTTC
CDR3 protein: CASSPGLAGGPGEQYF

J gene: TRBJ2-3
V gene: TRBV27
D gene: NA
clone size: NA
CDR3 DNA: TGTGCCAGCAGCTTATCCGTCCTTTTCACAGATACGCAGTATTTT
CDR3 protein: CASSLSVLFTDTQYF

J gene: TRBJ2-7
V gene: TRBV27
D gene: NA
clone size: NA
CDR3 DNA: TGTGCCAGCAGTTTATCCCCCTCGGGCGAGCAGTACTTC
CDR3 protein: CASSLSPSGEQYF

J gene: TRBJ2-7
V gene: TRBV27
D gene: TRBD2
clone size: NA
CDR3 DNA: TGTGCCAGCAGCTCCAGGTTCCCCCTAGCGGGGGAACCCTACGAGCAGTACTTC
CDR3 protein: CASSSRFPLAGEPYEQYF

J gene: TRBJ2-7
V gene: TRBV7-8
D gene: TRBD2
clone size: NA
CDR3 DNA: TGTGCCAGCAGCCACGGACTAGGGGACGAGCAGTACTTC
CDR3 protein: CASSHGLGDEQYF

J gene: TRBJ2-7
V gene: TRBV7-9
D gene: TRBD1
clone size: NA
CDR3 DNA: TGTGCCAGCAGCTCCTGGACAGGCCTAAGCGACGAGCAGTACTTC
CDR3 protein: CASSSWTGLSDEQYF

J gene: TRBJ1-3
V gene: TRBV19
D gene: NA
clone size: NA
CDR3 DNA: TGTGCCAGTAGGGCCACGTTGGCCTCTGGAAACACCATATATTTT
CDR3 protein: CASRATLASGNTIYF

J gene: TRBJ1-2
V gene: TRBV29-1
D gene: NA
clone size: NA
CDR3 DNA: TGCAGCGTTGAAAGCGACAGTAACTATGGCTACACCTTC
CDR3 protein: CSVESDSNYGYTF

J gene: TRBJ1-5
V gene: TRBV28
D gene: TRBD1
clone size: NA
CDR3 DNA: TGTGCCAGTGGGACAGGACTTGGCAATCAGCCCCAGCATTTT
CDR3 protein: CASGTGLGNQPQHF

J gene: TRBJ1-2
V gene: TRBV4-3
D gene: TRBD1
clone size: NA
CDR3 DNA: TGCGCCAGCAGCCAAGCCGGGACAGGAAAGTATGGCTACACCTTC
CDR3 protein: CASSQAGTGKYGYTF

J gene: TRBJ2-5
V gene: TRBV30
D gene: NA
clone size: NA
CDR3 DNA: TGTGCCTGGAGTCCCCCTGACCGGGTCCAAGAGACCCAGTACTTC
CDR3 protein: CAWSPPDRVQETQYF

J gene: TRBJ1-2
V gene: TRBV5-1
D gene: TRBD1
clone size: NA
CDR3 DNA: TGCGCCAGCAGCTTCGGACAGGGCCTTTATGGCTACACCTTC
CDR3 protein: CASSFGQGLYGYTF

J gene: TRBJ2-3
V gene: TRBV5-6
D gene: TRBD2
clone size: NA
CDR3 DNA: TGTGCCAGCAGCTTGTGGGGAGGGACAGATACGCAGTATTTT
CDR3 protein: CASSLWGGTDTQYF

J gene: TRBJ1-5
V gene: TRBV4-2
D gene: NA
clone size: NA
CDR3 DNA: TGTGCCAGCAGCCTTCGGGGGGTTGGGCAGCCCCAGCATTTT
CDR3 protein: CASSLRGVGQPQHF

J gene: TRBJ2-7
V gene: TRBV29-1
D gene: TRBD1
clone size: NA
CDR3 DNA: TGCAGCGTTGTTGGACAGGCCGTCGAGCAGTACTTC
CDR3 protein: CSVVGQAVEQYF

J gene: TRBJ2-3
V gene: TRBV6-1
D gene: TRBD2
clone size: medium-sized
CDR3 DNA: TGTGCCAGCAGTGAAGCGGCGGGAGGCACAGATACGCAGTATTTT
CDR3 protein: CASSEAAGGTDTQYF

J gene: TRBJ2-7
V gene: TRBV29-1
D gene: NA
clone size: NA
CDR3 DNA: TGCAGCGTCCGAGTAAGCTCCTACGAGCAGTACTTC
CDR3 protein: CSVRVSSYEQYF

J gene: TRBJ2-5
V gene: TRBV28
D gene: TRBD2
clone size: NA
CDR3 DNA: TGTGCCAGCAGTTTATTGGGCGGGAGTGGCCAAGAGACCCAGTACTTC
CDR3 protein: CASSLLGGSGQETQYF

J gene: TRBJ2-2
V gene: TRBV4-3
D gene: NA
clone size: NA
CDR3 DNA: TGCGCCAGCAGCCAAGCGCAGGGAGGCACCGGGGAGCTGTTTTTT
CDR3 protein: CASSQAQGGTGELFF

J gene: TRBJ2-2
V gene: TRBV19
D gene: TRBD2
clone size: NA
CDR3 DNA: TGTGCCAGTAGTGACCAGCGGGAGACGGACACCGGGGAGCTGTTTTTT
CDR3 protein: CASSDQRETDTGELFF

J gene: TRBJ2-1
V gene: TRBV7-2
D gene: TRBD1
clone size: NA
CDR3 DNA: TGTGCCAGCAGCTTACTGGGACAGGGGGTCGATGAGCAGTTCTTC
CDR3 protein: CASSLLGQGVDEQFF

J gene: TRBJ2-5
V gene: TRBV29-1
D gene: NA
clone size: NA
CDR3 DNA: TGCAGCGTTGTCCCCAGGGGCCCGGAGACCCAGTACTTC
CDR3 protein: CSVVPRGPETQYF

J gene: TRBJ1-5
V gene: TRBV5-5
D gene: NA
clone size: NA
CDR3 DNA: TGTGCCAGCAGCGAGTATCCGAGTGGTTATAGCAATCAGCCCCAGCATTTT
CDR3 protein: CASSEYPSGYSNQPQHF

J gene: TRBJ2-2
V gene: TRBV5-4
D gene: NA
clone size: NA
CDR3 DNA: TGTGCCAGCAGCTCTCTAGGTCGCACCGGGGAGCTGTTTTTT
CDR3 protein: CASSSLGRTGELFF

J gene: TRBJ1-5
V gene: TRBV27
D gene: TRBD1
clone size: NA
CDR3 DNA: TGTGCCAGCAGTTTGACAGGGGGCAATCAGCCCCAGCATTTT
CDR3 protein: CASSLTGGNQPQHF

J gene: TRBJ1-1
V gene: TRBV2
D gene: NA
clone size: NA
CDR3 DNA: TGTGCCAGCAGACCCCCGGACAGTCGAGTGGCTTTCTTT
CDR3 protein: CASRPPDSRVAFF

J gene: TRBJ2-5
V gene: TRBV4-2
D gene: TRBD2
clone size: once
CDR3 DNA: TGTGCCAGCAGCCCTAGTCGGGAGGGTGGATCGGAGACCCAGTACTTC
CDR3 protein: CASSPSREGGSETQYF

J gene: TRBJ1-2
V gene: TRBV5-1
D gene: TRBD1
clone size: NA
CDR3 DNA: TGCGCCAGCAGCTCGACAGGGACCGGCTACACCTTC
CDR3 protein: CASSSTGTGYTF

J gene: TRBJ1-1
V gene: TRBV6-5
D gene: NA
clone size: NA
CDR3 DNA: TGTGCCAGCAGTTCGGACAGCTACACTGAAGCTTTCTTT
CDR3 protein: CASSSDSYTEAFF

J gene: TRBJ2-1
V gene: TRBV4-1
D gene: NA
clone size: NA
CDR3 DNA: TGCGCCAGCAGCCGCTTTCGAGCCGGCAATGAGCAGTTCTTC
CDR3 protein: CASSRFRAGNEQFF

J gene: TRBJ2-2
V gene: TRBV7-9
D gene: NA
clone size: NA
CDR3 DNA: TGTGCCAGCACCAATGACAACCGGGAGCTGTTTTTT
CDR3 protein: CASTNDNRELFF

J gene: TRBJ1-4
V gene: TRBV14
D gene: NA
clone size: NA
CDR3 DNA: TGTGCCAGCAGCCAAGCGGGGGGAGTAGGCAAAAAACTGTTTTTT
CDR3 protein: CASSQAGGVGKKLFF

J gene: TRBJ2-2
V gene: TRBV7-6
D gene: TRBD2
clone size: NA
CDR3 DNA: TGTGCCAGCAGCTTAAGGACTAGCTCGGAGCTGTTTTTT
CDR3 protein: CASSLRTSSELFF

J gene: TRBJ1-1
V gene: TRBV6-5
D gene: NA
clone size: NA
CDR3 DNA: TGTGCCAGCAGTTACTCCTTCGCGGCTGAAGCTTTCTTT
CDR3 protein: CASSYSFAAEAFF

J gene: TRBJ2-1
V gene: TRBV6-1
D gene: NA
clone size: NA
CDR3 DNA: TGTGCCAGCAGTGGAGGACTGGATTACTACAATGAGCAGTTCTTC
CDR3 protein: CASSGGLDYYNEQFF

J gene: TRBJ1-4
V gene: TRBV27
D gene: NA
clone size: NA
CDR3 DNA: TGTGCCAGTAAGGGACAAGGGAATGAAAAACTGTTTTTT
CDR3 protein: CASKGQGNEKLFF

J gene: TRBJ2-7
V gene: TRBV28
D gene: NA
clone size: NA
CDR3 DNA: TGTGCCAGCAGTCTGTCCCCGACAGGCTCCTACGAGCAGTACTTC
CDR3 protein: CASSLSPTGSYEQYF

J gene: TRBJ2-3
V gene: TRBV28
D gene: NA
clone size: NA
CDR3 DNA: TGTGCCAGCAGTTTAGCAGGGTTGGTAGATACGCAGTATTTT
CDR3 protein: CASSLAGLVDTQYF